This passage covers 13 T cell receptor beta chains from one sample sequenced in a study of cytomegalovirus exposure and HLA in healthy donors. Profiled with immunoSEQ multiplex PCR; TCRdb holds only in-frame clones, not every one. The sample carries about 150,000 clones, 75% to 90% recorded once. The sample taken for sequencing was PBMCs. The source of these receptors is a man between 18 and 35 years old in good health and CMV-seropositive.

CDR3 sequence reads: CASSQDLSALGTDTQYF. In DNA, the CDR3 is TGCGCCAGCAGCCAAGACCTTAGCGCGTTGGGCACAGATACGCAGTATTTT. V gene TRBV4-1 combines with J gene TRBJ2-3, with a tentative D call TRBD2 (5 bases). The CDR3 has 17 amino acids. V lost 0 bases to trimming and J lost 1 base, with 14 bases between them. Germline loops: CDR1 MGHRA, CDR2 YSYEKL.

A note on this clone: Relative to the germline gene, one junction end is altered; a read error may explain this. The chain carries TRBV7-8 and TRBJ1-4; D call uncertain. CDR1 is SGHVS, CDR2 FQNEAQ, per germline. This CDR3 spans 14 amino acids. CDR3 region: CASSLGGSNEKLFF. The CDR3 nucleotides are TGTGCCAGCAGTTTAGGAGGGAGTAATGAAAAACTGTTTTTT.

The chain joins TRBV29-1 to TRBJ2-7, with TRBD1 identical over 10 bases. Unmatched junction bases numbered 3, after V lost 3 bases and J lost 4 bases. The length of the CDR3 is 13 residues. Germline CDR1 SQVTM, CDR2 ANQGSEA. CDR3 in amino acids: CSVDTDRGYEQYF. In nucleotides, the CDR3 is TGCAGCGTTGACACGGACAGGGGGTACGAGCAGTACTTC.

In this sample, this clone turned up a few times. The genes are TRBV5-6 and TRBJ2-1, with 11 bases that match TRBD2. V lost 2 bases to trimming and J lost 5 bases; unmatched junction nucleotides: 9. Germline assignment: CDR1 SGHDT and CDR2 YYEEEE. CDR3 length: 17 residues. DNA of the CDR3: TGTGCCAGCAGCTTAGCAGGGACTAGCGGAATTAACAATGAGCAGTTCTTC. As protein: CASSLAGTSGINNEQFF.

The CDR3 DNA follows: TGCGCCAGCAGCTTGGCCTCGGGACACCCTGGAGATACGCAGTATTTT. Residues: CASSLASGHPGDTQYF. The J gene is TRBJ2-3, the V gene TRBV5-1, with D possibly being TRBD1 (6 bases). Germline loops: CDR1 SGHRS, CDR2 YFSETQ. This CDR3 region has 16 residues. The V gene lost 0 bases and the J gene lost 5 bases, with 16 bases spanning the gap.

On this clone itself: Different DNA sequences within this sample yield the same CDR3. The rearrangement links TRBV6-5 to TRBJ1-3; TRBD1 is a possible D gene (6 bases). The V gene's germline CDR1 is MNHEY and CDR2 SVGAGI. Deletions cut 6 bases from V and 3 bases from J, with 15 bases between. The CDR3 length is 15 residues. The CDR3 spells CASSLQGSSGNTIYF. DNA for the CDR3: TGTGCCAGCAGCTTACAGGGATCTAGTGGAAACACCATATATTTT.

This chain links TRBV29-1 with TRBJ1-3, with unresolved D. The germline V gene encodes CDR1 SQVTM and CDR2 ANQGSEA. CDR3 size: 13 residues. The V gene lost 7 bases and the J gene lost 0 bases, with 10 bases spanning the gap. CDR3 bases: TGCAGCGCCGAGCCGGGCTCTGGAAACACCATATATTTT. It encodes CSAEPGSGNTIYF.

This chain uses TRBV7-2 with TRBJ2-6, with a tentative D call TRBD2 (7 bases). The CDR3 loop spans 18 amino acids. Germline V gene data show CDR1 as SGHTA and CDR2 as FQGNSA. The germline V and J ends were trimmed by 5 bases and 0 bases, with 17 bases remaining between them. DNA for the CDR3: TGTGCCAGCAGCGCCCTTAGGGGGGGGCCCTCTGGGGCCAACGTCCTGACTTTC. Residues: CASSALRGGPSGANVLTF.

This clone was seen more than once but under ten times. CDR3 protein: CAGKDRESNQPQHF. The CDR3 coding sequence is TGTGCCGGGAAAGACAGGGAGAGCAATCAGCCCCAGCATTTT. The rearrangement links TRBV19 to TRBJ1-5; 7 bases are a match to TRBD1. Germline assignment: CDR1 LNHDA and CDR2 SQIVND (reference sequence). Unmatched junction bases numbered 8, after V lost 11 bases and J lost 1 base. This CDR3 has 14 residues.

This clone was detected a few times. This chain links TRBV5-6 with TRBJ2-5; 9 bases map to TRBD2. This CDR3 comprises 15 residues. V gave up 0 bases and J gave up 4 bases; unmatched junction bases: 4. Per germline, CDR1 SGHDT and CDR2 YYEEEE. CDR3 DNA sequence: TGTGCCAGCAGCTTGGGCGGGGGGGGACTAGAGACCCAGTACTTC. This codes for CASSLGGGGLETQYF.

This chain links TRBV5-6 with TRBJ2-7; maybe TRBD2 (6 bases). V lost 1 base to trimming and J lost 1 base, with 15 bases between them. Germline V gene data show CDR1 as SGHDT and CDR2 as YYEEEE. The CDR3 has 16 residues. CDR3 sequence (DNA): TGTGCCAGCAGCTTGATAGGAGGGGCCATATCCTACGAGCAGTACTTC. This translates into CASSLIGGAISYEQYF.

This chain connects TRBV7-7 to TRBJ1-4; possibly TRBD1 for D (6 bases). The CDR3 is made up of 15 amino acids. Germline V gene sequence: CDR1 SSHAT, CDR2 FNYEAQ (reference sequence). V lost 5 bases, J lost 3 bases, and 13 bases lay in between. The CDR3 nucleotides read TGTGCCAGCAGCCTTTTCAGGGGACCTAATGAAAAACTGTTTTTT. This codes for CASSLFRGPNEKLFF.

The chain combines TRBV2 with TRBJ2-1; 13 nucleotides agree with TRBD2. J gave up 0 bases and V 5 bases, and 7 bases lay outside the gene matches. The V gene's germline CDR1 is SNHLY and CDR2 FYNNEI. This CDR3 spans 18 amino acids. The CDR3 DNA sequence: TGTGCCAGCAGTCGTAGGACTAGCGGGGGCCTCTCCTACAATGAGCAGTTCTTC. This codes for CASSRRTSGGLSYNEQFF.